The clone carrying this T cell receptor beta chain was counted once. From germline, CDR1 is MNHEY and CDR2 SMNVEV (reference sequence). V lost 4 bases and J 5 bases, leaving 14 bases between the germline ends. The CDR3 length is 14 residues. Patients from Seattle were sampled longitudinally, starting during active infection. This sample is drawn from a study of blood T cell repertoires in COVID-19. Study-wide context: The United States, Italy and Spain supplied acute and convalescent COVID-19 samples.

Authors' processing steps: Scientists estimated how many nucleated cells there were by amplifying reference gene primers. Sequenced by immunoSEQ multiplex PCR; TCRdb stores in-frame clones only, minus some. Clone size and the V and J calls come from that table; the DNA yielded D and trimming. The sample includes roughly 570,000 clones, roughly 91% of them seen just once. The sample was peripheral blood. The V and J genes are TRBV27 and TRBJ1-1; D gene uncertain. This sequence originates from a woman aged 45-59 years with COVID-19, enrolled during active disease. The CDR3 here is CASSSRGWETEAFF. The DNA for the CDR3 is TGTGCCAGCAGTTCTCGTGGATGGGAGACTGAAGCTTTCTTT.